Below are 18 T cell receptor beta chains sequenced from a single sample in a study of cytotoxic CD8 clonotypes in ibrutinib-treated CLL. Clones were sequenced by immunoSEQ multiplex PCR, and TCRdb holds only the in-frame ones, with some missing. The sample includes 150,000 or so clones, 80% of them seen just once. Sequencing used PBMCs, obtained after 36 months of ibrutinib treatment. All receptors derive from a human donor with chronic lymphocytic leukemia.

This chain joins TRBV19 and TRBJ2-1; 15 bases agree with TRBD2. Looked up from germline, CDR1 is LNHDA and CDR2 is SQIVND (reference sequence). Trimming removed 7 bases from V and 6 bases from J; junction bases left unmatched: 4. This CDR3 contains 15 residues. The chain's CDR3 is CASTQGLAGGNEQFF. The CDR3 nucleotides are TGTGCCAGTACCCAGGGACTAGCGGGGGGCAATGAGCAGTTCTTC.

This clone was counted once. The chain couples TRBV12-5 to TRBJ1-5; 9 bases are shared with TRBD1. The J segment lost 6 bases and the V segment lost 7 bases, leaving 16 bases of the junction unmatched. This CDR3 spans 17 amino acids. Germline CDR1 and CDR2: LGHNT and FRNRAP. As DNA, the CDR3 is TGTGCTAGTGTTCGGTGGACAGGGGATTGGGGGGGTCAGCCCCAGCATTTT. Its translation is CASVRWTGDWGGQPQHF.

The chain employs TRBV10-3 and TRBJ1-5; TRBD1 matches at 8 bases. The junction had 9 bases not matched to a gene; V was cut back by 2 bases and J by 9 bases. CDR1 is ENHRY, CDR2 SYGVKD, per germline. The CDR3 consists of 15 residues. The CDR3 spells CAISEPGQGGRPQHF. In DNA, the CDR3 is TGTGCCATCAGTGAGCCCGGACAGGGTGGGCGGCCCCAGCATTTT.

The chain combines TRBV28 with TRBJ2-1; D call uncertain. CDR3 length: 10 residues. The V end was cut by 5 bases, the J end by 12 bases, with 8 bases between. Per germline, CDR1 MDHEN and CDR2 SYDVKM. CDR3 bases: TGTGCCAGCAGTGGGCGAAGGCAGTTCTTC. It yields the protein CASSGRRQFF.

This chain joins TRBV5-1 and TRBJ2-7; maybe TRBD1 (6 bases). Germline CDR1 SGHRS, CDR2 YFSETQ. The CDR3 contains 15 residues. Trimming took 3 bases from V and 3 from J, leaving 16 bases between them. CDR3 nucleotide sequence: TGCGCCAGCAGCTATTACCGGGACACCAACTACGAGCAGTACTTC. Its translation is CASSYYRDTNYEQYF.

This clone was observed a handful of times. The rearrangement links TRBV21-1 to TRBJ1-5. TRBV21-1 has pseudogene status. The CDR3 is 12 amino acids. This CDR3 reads CASSKRGEPQHF. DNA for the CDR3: TGTGCCAGCAGCAAGCGGGGGGAACCCCAGCATTTT.

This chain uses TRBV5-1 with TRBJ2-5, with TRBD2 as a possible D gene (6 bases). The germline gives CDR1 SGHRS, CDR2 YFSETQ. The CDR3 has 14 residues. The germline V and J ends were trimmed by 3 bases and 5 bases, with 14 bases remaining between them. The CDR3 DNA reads TGCGCCAGCAGCTGGTCGGGGGAGTTGGAGACCCAGTACTTC. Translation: CASSWSGELETQYF.

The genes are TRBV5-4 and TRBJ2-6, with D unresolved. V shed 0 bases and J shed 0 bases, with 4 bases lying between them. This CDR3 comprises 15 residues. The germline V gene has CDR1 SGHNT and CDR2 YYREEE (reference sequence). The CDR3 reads CASSLDASGANVLTF. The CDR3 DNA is TGTGCCAGCAGCTTGGACGCCTCTGGGGCCAACGTCCTGACTTTC.

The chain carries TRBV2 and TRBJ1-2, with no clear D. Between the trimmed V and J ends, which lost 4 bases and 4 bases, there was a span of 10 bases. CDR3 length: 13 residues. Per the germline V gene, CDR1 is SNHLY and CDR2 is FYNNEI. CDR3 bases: TGTGCCAGCAGTGTCGAAAATATCTATGGCTACACCTTC. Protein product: CASSVENIYGYTF. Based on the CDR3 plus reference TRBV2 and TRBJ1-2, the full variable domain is EPEVTQTPSHQVTQMGQEVILRCVPISNHLYFYWYRQILGQKVEFLVSFYNNEISEKSEIFDDQFSVERPDGSNFTLKIRSTKLEDSAMYFCASSVENIYGYTFGSGTRLTVV.

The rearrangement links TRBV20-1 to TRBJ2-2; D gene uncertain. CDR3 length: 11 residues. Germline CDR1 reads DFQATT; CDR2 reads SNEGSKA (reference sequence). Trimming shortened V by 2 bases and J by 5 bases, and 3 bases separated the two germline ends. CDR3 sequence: CSARRTGELFF. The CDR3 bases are TGCAGTGCTAGACGTACCGGGGAGCTGTTTTTT.

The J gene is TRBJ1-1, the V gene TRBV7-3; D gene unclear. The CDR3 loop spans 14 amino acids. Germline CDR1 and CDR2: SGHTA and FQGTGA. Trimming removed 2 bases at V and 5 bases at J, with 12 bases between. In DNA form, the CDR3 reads TGTGCCAGCAGCTTATATCCGGGAACAACTGAAGCTTTCTTT. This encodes CASSLYPGTTEAFF.

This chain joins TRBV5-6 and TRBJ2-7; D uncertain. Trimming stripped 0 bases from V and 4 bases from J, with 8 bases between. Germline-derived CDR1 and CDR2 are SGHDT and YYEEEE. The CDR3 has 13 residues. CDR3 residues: CASSLVSDYEQYF. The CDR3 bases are TGTGCCAGCAGCTTGGTTTCAGATTACGAGCAGTACTTC.

The CDR3 sequence is CARGQPQHF. Here the CDR3 DNA reads TGTGCCAGGGGGCAGCCCCAGCATTTT. This chain uses TRBV19 with TRBJ1-5; no clear D gene. This CDR3 is built from 9 residues. The germline V gene has CDR1 LNHDA and CDR2 SQIVND (reference sequence). V dropped 9 bases and J dropped 7 bases, with 4 bases sitting between them.

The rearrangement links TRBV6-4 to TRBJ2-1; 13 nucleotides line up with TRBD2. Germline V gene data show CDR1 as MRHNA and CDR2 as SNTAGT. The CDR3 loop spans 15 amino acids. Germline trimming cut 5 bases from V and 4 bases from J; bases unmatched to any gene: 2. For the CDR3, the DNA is TGTGCCAGCAGTTCACTAGCGGGGGGGTACAATGAGCAGTTCTTC. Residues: CASSSLAGGYNEQFF.

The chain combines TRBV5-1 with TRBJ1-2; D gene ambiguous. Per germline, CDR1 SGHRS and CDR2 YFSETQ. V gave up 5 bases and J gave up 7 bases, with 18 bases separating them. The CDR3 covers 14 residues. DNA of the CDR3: TGCGCCAGCAGAGAAAGAGACGGGAGTGGTGGCTACACCTTC. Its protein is CASRERDGSGGYTF.

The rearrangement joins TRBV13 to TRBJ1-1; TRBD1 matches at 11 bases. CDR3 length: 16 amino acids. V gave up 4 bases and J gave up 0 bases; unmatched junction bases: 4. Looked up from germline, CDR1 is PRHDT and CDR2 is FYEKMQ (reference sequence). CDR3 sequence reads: CASSSGQGVLNTEAFF. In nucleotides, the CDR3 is TGTGCCAGCAGCTCGGGACAGGGGGTTTTGAACACTGAAGCTTTCTTT.

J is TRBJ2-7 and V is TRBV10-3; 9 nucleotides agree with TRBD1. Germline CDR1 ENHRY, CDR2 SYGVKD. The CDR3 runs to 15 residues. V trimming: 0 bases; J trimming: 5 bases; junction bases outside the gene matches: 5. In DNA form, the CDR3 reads TGTGCCATCAGTGAGTCGCGACAGGGGGGCAACGAGCAGTACTTC. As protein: CAISESRQGGNEQYF.

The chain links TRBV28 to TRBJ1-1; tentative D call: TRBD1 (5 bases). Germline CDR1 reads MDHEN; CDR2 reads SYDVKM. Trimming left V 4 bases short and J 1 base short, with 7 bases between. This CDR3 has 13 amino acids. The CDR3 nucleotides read TGTGCCAGCAGTTACACAGGGAACACTGAAGCTTTCTTT. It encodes CASSYTGNTEAFF. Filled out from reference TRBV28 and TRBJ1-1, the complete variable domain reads DVKVTQSSRYLVKRTGEKVFLECVQDMDHENMFWYRQDPGLGLRLIYFSYDVKMKEKGDIPEGYSVSREKKERFSLILESASTNQTSMYLCASSYTGNTEAFFGQGTRLTVV.